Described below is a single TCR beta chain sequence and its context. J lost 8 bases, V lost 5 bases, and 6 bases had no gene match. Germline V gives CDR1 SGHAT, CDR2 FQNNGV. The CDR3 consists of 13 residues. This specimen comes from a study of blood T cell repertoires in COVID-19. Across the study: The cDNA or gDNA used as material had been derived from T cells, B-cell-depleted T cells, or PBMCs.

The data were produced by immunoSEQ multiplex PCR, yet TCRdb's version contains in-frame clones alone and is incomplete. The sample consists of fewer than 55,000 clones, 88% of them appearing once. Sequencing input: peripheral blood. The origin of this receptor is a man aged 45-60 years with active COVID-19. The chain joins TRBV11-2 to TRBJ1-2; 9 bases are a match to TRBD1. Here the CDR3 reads CASSPRTGEGYTF. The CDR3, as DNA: TGTGCCAGCAGCCCCCGGACAGGGGAAGGCTACACCTTC.